One sample yielded the 24 T cell receptor beta chains listed below, sequenced in a study of blood T cell repertoires in COVID-19. This table comes from immunoSEQ multiplex PCR, and its TCRdb copy is limited to in-frame clones, with some not included. The sample consists of around 68,000 clones, roughly 86% of them appearing once. Sequenced material: peripheral blood. The receptors come from a woman in her fifties or sixties with acute or convalescent COVID-19.

The chain joins TRBV3-1 (or the pseudogene TRBV3-2) to TRBJ2-3, with 8 bases fitting TRBD2. Germline V gene sequence: CDR1 LGHDT, CDR2 YNNKEL (reference sequence). The junction had 12 bases not matched to a gene; V was cut back by 4 bases and J by 6 bases. The CDR3 is 16 residues long. DNA for the CDR3: TGTGCCAGCAGCCTTCTTAGCGGGATGGCGCGGGATACGCAGTATTTT. This codes for CASSLLSGMARDTQYF.

This chain links TRBV5-1 with TRBJ1-2; TRBD1 aligns across 7 bases. CDR3 length: 14 residues. V lost 4 bases and J lost 6; bases outside the gene matches: 9. Germline-derived CDR1 and CDR2 are SGHRS and YFSETQ. Here the CDR3 reads CASSRLTGDNGYTF. The CDR3 coding sequence is TGCGCCAGCAGCCGCCTAACAGGGGATAATGGCTACACCTTC. Full variable domain (missing parts from reference TRBV5-1 and TRBJ1-2): KAGVTQTPRYLIKTRGQQVTLSCSPISGHRSVSWYQQTPGQGLQFLFEYFSETQRNKGNFPGRFSGRQFSNSRSEMNVSTLELGDSALYLCASSRLTGDNGYTFGSGTRLTVV.

V is TRBV6-2 or TRBV6-3 and J is TRBJ2-7, with 10 bases fitting TRBD1. The CDR3 spans 14 residues. The trim removed 4 bases at V and 4 bases at J, leaving 4 bases unmatched. Germline CDR1 MNHEY, CDR2 SVGEGT. The CDR3 DNA reads TGTGCCAGCAGTTCCCGGGACAGGGGTTACGAGCAGTACTTC. Translated, it gives CASSSRDRGYEQYF.

The chain uses TRBV5-8 and TRBJ2-5; 11 bases align to TRBD2. The germline V gene has CDR1 SGHTS and CDR2 YDEGEE. The CDR3 contains 16 residues. V trimming: 2 bases; J trimming: 5 bases; junction bases outside the gene matches: 8. DNA for the CDR3: TGTGCCAGCAGCTTAACTAGCGGGAGAGGGGTGGAGACCCAGTACTTC. This encodes CASSLTSGRGVETQYF.

The V gene is TRBV5-1, the J gene TRBJ1-2; D may be TRBD1 (5 bases). CDR1 is SGHRS, CDR2 YFSETQ, per germline. CDR3 length: 13 residues. Trimming stripped 0 bases from V and 3 bases from J, with 6 bases between. The CDR3 DNA reads TGCGCCAGCAGCTTGGTACAGGACTATGGCTACACCTTC. Protein: CASSLVQDYGYTF. The complete variable domain, with remaining parts taken from reference TRBV5-1 and TRBJ1-2, reads KAGVTQTPRYLIKTRGQQVTLSCSPISGHRSVSWYQQTPGQGLQFLFEYFSETQRNKGNFPGRFSGRQFSNSRSEMNVSTLELGDSALYLCASSLVQDYGYTFGSGTRLTVV.

The chain carries TRBV5-1 and TRBJ1-1, with 10 bases fitting TRBD1. There are 17 residues in the CDR3. The V segment lost 2 bases and the J segment 0 bases; nucleotides outside the gene matches: 7. Germline assignment: CDR1 SGHRS and CDR2 YFSETQ. CDR3 amino acids: CASSLQGQGSMNTEAFF. CDR3 DNA: TGCGCCAGCAGCTTACAGGGACAGGGGTCAATGAACACTGAAGCTTTCTTT.

This clone came up once. The chain carries TRBV4-2 and TRBJ1-4; a possible D gene is TRBD1 (6 bases). CDR1 is LGHNA and CDR2 is YNFKEQ in the germline V gene. V lost 3 bases, J lost 6 bases, and 8 bases lay in between. The CDR3 is 13 residues long. CDR3 protein: CASSQDSYEKLFF. The CDR3 coding sequence is TGTGCCAGCAGCCAGGACAGTTATGAAAAACTGTTTTTT.

The chain employs TRBV15 and TRBJ2-3; D is unclear. This CDR3 region has 14 residues. V lost 3 bases and J 0 bases, leaving 7 bases between the germline ends. Germline V gene lookup returns CDR1 LNHNV and CDR2 YYDKDF (reference sequence). The CDR3 is CATSSRSSTDTQYF. In DNA form, the CDR3 reads TGTGCCACCAGCAGTAGATCTAGCACAGATACGCAGTATTTT.

The rearrangement joins TRBV7-9 to TRBJ1-2, with D hard to call. There are 13 residues in the CDR3. V shed 5 bases and J shed 7 bases, with 14 bases lying between them. Germline V lookup: CDR1 SEHNR, CDR2 FQNEAQ (reference sequence). CDR3 coding DNA: TGTGCCAGCAGCGCCACCGGGGTCCCTGGCTACACCTTC. This codes for CASSATGVPGYTF.

The chain employs TRBV19 and TRBJ1-5, with TRBD1 as a possible D gene (6 bases). The germline V and J ends were trimmed by 5 bases and 4 bases, with 9 bases remaining between them. This CDR3 has 13 residues. CDR1 is LNHDA, CDR2 SQIVND, per germline (reference sequence). The CDR3 DNA follows: TGTGCCAGTAGTTTTCAGGGGAATCAGCCCCAGCATTTT. Translating it yields CASSFQGNQPQHF.

The chain has TRBV7-2 and TRBJ1-5; D is ambiguous. Trimming shortened V by 1 base and J by 8 bases, and 15 bases separated the two germline ends. The germline CDR1 and CDR2 sequences are SGHTA and FQGNSA. This CDR3 is 15 amino acids long. The CDR3 DNA reads as TGTGCCAGCAGCTTAGGTGGATGGGAGAGAGAGCCCCAGCATTTT. Translation gives CASSLGGWEREPQHF. Based on the CDR3 plus reference TRBV7-2 and TRBJ1-5, the full variable domain is GAGVSQSPSNKVTEKGKDVELRCDPISGHTALYWYRQSLGQGLEFLIYFQGNSAPDKSGLPSDRFSAERTGGSVSTLTIQRTQQEDSAVYLCASSLGGWEREPQHFGDGTRLSIL.

The chain combines TRBV11-2 with TRBJ1-2; no firm D call. With 1 base removed from V and 5 bases from J, the gap between germline ends came to 14 bases. The CDR3 contains 15 residues. Per the germline V gene, CDR1 is SGHAT and CDR2 is FQNNGV. The CDR3 here is CASSLGTRTPYGYTF. The CDR3 DNA follows: TGTGCCAGCAGCTTAGGGACTCGGACCCCGTATGGCTACACCTTC.

The J gene is TRBJ2-1, the V gene TRBV9, with D perhaps matching TRBD2 (5 bases). V shed 4 bases and J shed 7 bases, with 21 bases lying between them. Germline V gives CDR1 SGDLS, CDR2 YYNGEE. This CDR3 comprises 16 residues. The CDR3 nucleotides are TGTGCCAGCAGCCCCCGGGAATCCGGGGTGAGGAATGAGCAGTTCTTC. It translates to CASSPRESGVRNEQFF.

The rearrangement uses TRBV19 and TRBJ2-6; the D is unclear. The CDR3 runs 18 residues. Germline CDR1 and CDR2: LNHDA and SQIVND (reference sequence). Trimming left V 8 bases short and J 3 bases short, with 23 bases between. CDR3 DNA sequence: TGTGCCAGTCGACCCCAAGAGGTCAAACGGATTGGGGCCAACGTCCTGACTTTC. Translating it yields CASRPQEVKRIGANVLTF.

The chain carries TRBV5-4 and TRBJ1-1, with TRBD1 as a possible D gene (6 bases). CDR1 is SGHNT and CDR2 is YYREEE in the germline V gene (reference sequence). This CDR3 has 12 residues. Trimming removed 5 bases at V and 5 bases at J, with 10 bases between. The CDR3 DNA sequence: TGTGCCAGCAGTTCTCAGGGGACTGAAGCTTTCTTT. The encoded protein is CASSSQGTEAFF.

The V call is TRBV21-1, the J call TRBJ2-4; the table calls TRBD2, which could not be checked here. TRBV21-1 has pseudogene status. This CDR3 region has 11 residues. CDR3 loop: CASRTSGGGYF. The CDR3 region has the DNA TGTGCCAGCAGGACTAGCGGGGGAGGATACTTC.

The CDR3 nucleotides read TGTGCCAGCAGCTTTAGCGGGTCGAAAAATCAGCCCCAGCATTTT. Translating gives CASSFSGSKNQPQHF. V gene TRBV5-5 combines with J gene TRBJ1-5; D remains unclear. V shed 2 bases and J shed 4 bases, with 13 bases lying between them. The V gene's germline CDR1 is SGHKS and CDR2 YYEKEE (reference sequence). The CDR3 runs to 15 residues. The complete variable domain, with remaining parts taken from reference TRBV5-5 and TRBJ1-5, reads DAGVTQSPTHLIKTRGQQVTLRCSPISGHKSVSWYQQVLGQGPQFIFQYYEKEERGRGNFPDRFSARQFPNYSSELNVNALLLGDSALYLCASSFSGSKNQPQHFGDGTRLSIL.

The chain carries TRBV3-1 (or the pseudogene TRBV3-2) and TRBJ1-6; no clear D gene. Looked up from germline, CDR1 is LGHDT and CDR2 is YNNKEL (reference sequence). This CDR3 contains 15 residues. V was trimmed by 5 bases and J by 9 bases, leaving 17 bases between them. CDR3 nucleotides: TGTGCCAGCAGCTCTACCGGCCCGAGAGGTTCACCCCTCCACTTT. Translating it yields CASSSTGPRGSPLHF.

The V and J genes are TRBV5-4 and TRBJ1-4; TRBD1 agrees at 8 bases. Trimming removed 5 bases from V and 5 bases from J; junction bases left unmatched: 5. Per germline, CDR1 SGHNT and CDR2 YYREEE (reference sequence). The CDR3 spans 14 residues. CDR3 loop: CASRATGENEKLFF. The CDR3 DNA is TGTGCCAGCAGAGCGACAGGGGAGAATGAAAAACTGTTTTTT. Full variable domain (rest looked up from reference TRBV5-4 and TRBJ1-4): ETGVTQSPTHLIKTRGQQVTLRCSSQSGHNTVSWYQQALGQGPQFIFQYYREEENGRGNFPPRFSGLQFPNYSSELNVNALELDDSALYLCASRATGENEKLFFGSGTQLSVL.

J is TRBJ1-5 and V is TRBV6-5; TRBD1 is a possible D gene (6 bases). Between the trimmed V and J ends, which lost 5 bases and 6 bases, there was a span of 14 bases. Germline V gene data show CDR1 as MNHEY and CDR2 as SVGAGI. The CDR3 is 14 residues long. The CDR3, as DNA: TGTGCCAGCAGTCCTCAGGGGTTCGGTCAGCCCCAGCATTTT. This codes for CASSPQGFGQPQHF.

This sequence joins TRBV19 and TRBJ2-3; maybe TRBD2 (7 bases). Germline lookup yields CDR1 LNHDA and CDR2 SQIVND (reference sequence). Trimming removed 7 bases at V and 4 bases at J, with 15 bases between. This CDR3 region has 14 residues. The CDR3 region is CASKEWGGPDTQYF. The DNA for the CDR3 is TGTGCCAGTAAGGAGTGGGGGGGGCCAGATACGCAGTATTTT. Full variable domain (missing parts from reference TRBV19 and TRBJ2-3): DGGITQSPKYLFRKEGQNVTLSCEQNLNHDAMYWYRQDPGQGLRLIYYSQIVNDFQKGDIAEGYSVSREKKESFPLTVTSAQKNPTAFYLCASKEWGGPDTQYFGPGTRLTVL.

The chain uses TRBV7-9 and TRBJ1-4; 9 bases line up with TRBD1. The CDR3 sequence is 14 residues long. Germline CDR1 is SEHNR and CDR2 is FQNEAQ (reference sequence). V lost 5 bases to trimming and J lost 8 bases; unmatched junction nucleotides: 6. The CDR3 DNA reads as TGTGCCAGCAGCGAGACAGGGGGAAACGAAAAACTGTTTTTT. Amino acid sequence: CASSETGGNEKLFF. Variable domain in full (rest from reference TRBV7-9 and TRBJ1-4): DTGVSQNPRHKITKRGQNVTFRCDPISEHNRLYWYRQTLGQGPEFLTYFQNEAQLEKSRLLSDRFSAERPKGSFSTLEIQRTEQGDSAMYLCASSETGGNEKLFFGSGTQLSVL.

The chain links TRBV9 to TRBJ1-1; 12 nucleotides line up with TRBD1. Germline V CDR1 and CDR2: SGDLS, YYNGEE. The CDR3 length is 16 residues. V trimming: 4 bases; J trimming: 5 bases; junction bases outside the gene matches: 9. CDR3 sequence (DNA): TGTGCCAGCAGCCCCGCCCCGGGACAGGGGGCGACTGAAGCTTTCTTT. Residues: CASSPAPGQGATEAFF.

V usage is TRBV2 and J usage is TRBJ1-1, with D unresolved. From germline, CDR1 is SNHLY and CDR2 FYNNEI. The CDR3 is made up of 12 amino acids. Trimming pared 3 bases from V and 6 bases from J, leaving 8 bases between. The CDR3: CASSEAGSEAFF. The DNA of the CDR3 is TGTGCCAGCAGTGAGGCGGGATCTGAAGCTTTCTTT.